Listed below are T cell receptor beta chains from one sample, sequenced in a study of T cell clones after liver transplantation. This table comes from immunoSEQ multiplex PCR, and its TCRdb copy is limited to in-frame clones, with some not included. The table includes fewer than 70,000 clones, 70% to 75% detected once. This specimen consisted of CD4+ T cells from blood, obtained before liver transplant. The source of these receptors is a human donor who received a liver transplant. The CDR3 runs from the conserved cysteine through the conserved F or W. Each record gives: clone size, J gene, V gene, D gene, CDR3 protein, CDR3 DNA. D genes are given only for firm matches. Some rows have no size entry. The others give once, few or many, or a class for an expanded clone.

abundance: .; j_gene: TRBJ1-1; v_gene: TRBV19; d_gene: .; CDR3aa: CASTERGVGGTEAFF; CDR3nt: TGTGCCAGTACAGAACGGGGGGTCGGAGGCACTGAAGCTTTCTTT
abundance: once; j_gene: TRBJ1-4; v_gene: TRBV9; d_gene: .; CDR3aa: CASSVSATNEKLFF; CDR3nt: TGTGCCAGCAGCGTCAGTGCAACTAATGAAAAACTGTTTTTT
abundance: .; j_gene: TRBJ1-2; v_gene: TRBV10-3; d_gene: .; CDR3aa: CAIYGQYQNYGYTF; CDR3nt: TGTGCCATCTACGGACAGTATCAAAACTATGGCTACACCTTC
abundance: .; j_gene: TRBJ2-7; v_gene: TRBV18; d_gene: .; CDR3aa: CASSPREALIYEQYF; CDR3nt: TGTGCCAGCTCACCACGAGAGGCCTTAATCTACGAGCAGTACTTC
abundance: .; j_gene: TRBJ2-7; v_gene: TRBV30; d_gene: .; CDR3aa: CAWSVRGPQVEQYF; CDR3nt: TGTGCCTGGAGTGTTCGCGGCCCACAGGTCGAGCAGTACTTC
abundance: once; j_gene: TRBJ2-3; v_gene: TRBV28; d_gene: TRBD2; CDR3aa: CAGRGGTSTDTQYF; CDR3nt: TGTGCCGGTCGCGGGGGGACTAGCACAGATACGCAGTATTTT
abundance: once; j_gene: TRBJ2-2; v_gene: TRBV5-6; d_gene: .; CDR3aa: CASRRMSRGDTGELFF; CDR3nt: TGTGCCAGCAGGAGGATGTCAAGGGGTGACACCGGGGAGCTGTTTTTT
abundance: few; j_gene: TRBJ1-2; v_gene: TRBV5-6; d_gene: .; CDR3aa: CASNPLRVGGRAILYGYTF; CDR3nt: TGTGCCAGCAACCCCCTGAGGGTGGGCGGCCGGGCGATCCTCTATGGCTACACCTTC
abundance: .; j_gene: TRBJ2-2; v_gene: TRBV9; d_gene: .; CDR3aa: CASSAQEVLTANTGELFF; CDR3nt: TGTGCCAGCAGCGCCCAAGAGGTCCTGACCGCGAACACCGGGGAGCTGTTTTTT
abundance: .; j_gene: TRBJ2-2; v_gene: TRBV14; d_gene: TRBD2; CDR3aa: CASSRGLGLNTGELFF; CDR3nt: TGTGCCAGCAGCCGGGGACTAGGGTTAAACACCGGGGAGCTGTTTTTT
abundance: once; j_gene: TRBJ2-3; v_gene: TRBV2; d_gene: TRBD2; CDR3aa: CASSEEASGGGTQYF; CDR3nt: TGTGCCAGCAGTGAAGAGGCTAGCGGGGGGGGTACGCAGTATTTT
abundance: .; j_gene: TRBJ1-1; v_gene: TRBV7-2; d_gene: TRBD1; CDR3aa: CASSLGGQGAFGTEAFF; CDR3nt: TGTGCCAGCAGCTTAGGGGGACAGGGAGCCTTCGGGACTGAAGCTTTCTTT
abundance: .; j_gene: TRBJ2-7; v_gene: TRBV5-1; d_gene: .; CDR3aa: CASRTGSSYEQYF; CDR3nt: TGCGCCAGTAGGACGGGGAGCTCCTACGAGCAGTACTTC
abundance: .; j_gene: TRBJ1-1; v_gene: TRBV9; d_gene: TRBD1; CDR3aa: CASSVGQGLRENTEAFF; CDR3nt: TGTGCCAGCAGCGTAGGACAGGGGTTAAGGGAGAACACTGAAGCTTTCTTT
abundance: .; j_gene: TRBJ2-7; v_gene: TRBV5-1; d_gene: TRBD1; CDR3aa: CASSLDRGITNEQYF; CDR3nt: TGCGCCAGCAGCTTGGACAGGGGAATAACGAACGAGCAGTACTTC
abundance: .; j_gene: TRBJ1-6; v_gene: TRBV2; d_gene: TRBD1; CDR3aa: CASRGTGGTSPLHF; CDR3nt: TGTGCCAGCAGGGGGACAGGGGGCACTTCACCCCTCCACTTT
abundance: .; j_gene: TRBJ2-3; v_gene: TRBV7-2; d_gene: .; CDR3aa: CASSPRTGGDTQYF; CDR3nt: TGTGCCAGCAGCCCCCGGACAGGAGGGGATACGCAGTATTTT